The source of this T cell receptor (beta chain) is a study of blood T cell repertoires in COVID-19. Trimming cost V 7 bases and J 5 bases; bases outside gene matches: 8. Germline-derived CDR1 and CDR2 are SNHLY and FYNNEI. The CDR3 has 14 residues. Assay used: immunoSEQ multiplex PCR; TCRdb lists only in-frame clones, some missing. The sample lists some 130,000 clones, approximately 89% seen once, with roughly 11% in the top ten. Seattle patient enrollment occurred during active infection, with longitudinal follow-up thereafter. This clone has only one observation. Sequencing was performed on peripheral blood. The J gene is TRBJ1-5, the V gene TRBV2; 7 nucleotides align to TRBD1. The clonotype originates from a woman aged 70-85 years with COVID-19, enrolled during active disease. This CDR3 is CASTDGDSHQPQHF. In DNA, the CDR3 is TGTGCCAGCACCGATGGGGACAGTCATCAGCCCCAGCATTTT.